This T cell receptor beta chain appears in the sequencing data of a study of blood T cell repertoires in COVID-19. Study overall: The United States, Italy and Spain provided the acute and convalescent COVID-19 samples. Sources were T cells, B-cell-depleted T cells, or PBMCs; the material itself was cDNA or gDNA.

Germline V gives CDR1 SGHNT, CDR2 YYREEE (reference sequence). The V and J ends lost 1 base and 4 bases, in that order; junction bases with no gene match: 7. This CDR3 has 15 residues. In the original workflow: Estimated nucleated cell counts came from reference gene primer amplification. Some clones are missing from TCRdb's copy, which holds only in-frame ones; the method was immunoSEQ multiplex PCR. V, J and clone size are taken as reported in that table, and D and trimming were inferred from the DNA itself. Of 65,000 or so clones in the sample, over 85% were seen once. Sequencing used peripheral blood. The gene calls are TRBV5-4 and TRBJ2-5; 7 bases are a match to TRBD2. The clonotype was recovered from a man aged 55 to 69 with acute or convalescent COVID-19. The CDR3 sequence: CASSLSGTHGETQYF. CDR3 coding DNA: TGTGCCAGCAGCTTGAGCGGGACTCACGGAGAGACCCAGTACTTC.